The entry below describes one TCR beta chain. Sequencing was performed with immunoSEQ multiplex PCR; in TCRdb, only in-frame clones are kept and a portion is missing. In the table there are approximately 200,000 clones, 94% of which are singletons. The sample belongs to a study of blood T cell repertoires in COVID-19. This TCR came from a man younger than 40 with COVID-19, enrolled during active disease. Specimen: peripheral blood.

The CDR3 coding sequence is TGTGCCAGTAGAAGTACCGGGACAGGGGGAGGTCAGCCCCAGCATTTT. This translates into CASRSTGTGGGQPQHF. This chain connects TRBV19 to TRBJ1-5, with 11 positions matching TRBD1. This CDR3 comprises 16 residues. Germline CDR1 is LNHDA and CDR2 is SQIVND (reference sequence). Trimming at V came to 6 bases and at J to 6 bases, leaving 10 bases not matched to a gene.